This T cell receptor (beta chain) was captured in a study of cytomegalovirus exposure and HLA in healthy donors. Notes on the study in general: A later analysis showed TCR association rates differing by HLA locus, peaking at DRB1 and lowest at HLA-C. Across donors, sequencing depth was assumed by presence/absence analyses to be roughly uniform. Most TCR sequences were rare, but some public TCRs occurred in many donors. In a later analysis, TCR beta V- and J-gene trimming showed a link to a missense DCLRE1C variant.

The PCR employed 60 Vbeta primers together with 13 Jbeta primers. Profiled with immunoSEQ multiplex PCR; TCRdb holds only in-frame clones, not every one. Of approximately 110,000 clones in the sample, roughly three quarters were seen once. A word on this clone: Antigen: not known.

Trimming left V 7 bases short and J 7 bases short, with 23 bases between. There are 16 residues in the CDR3. Germline CDR1 reads MDHEN; CDR2 reads SYDVKM. Sequenced: PBMCs. The chain combines TRBV28 with TRBJ1-5; unclear D gene. This receptor was taken from a man aged 35 to 55 in good health and CMV-seropositive. This CDR3 reads CASMGRPPTQKQPQHF. Written as DNA, the CDR3 is TGTGCCAGCATGGGCCGGCCCCCCACTCAAAAGCAGCCCCAGCATTTT.